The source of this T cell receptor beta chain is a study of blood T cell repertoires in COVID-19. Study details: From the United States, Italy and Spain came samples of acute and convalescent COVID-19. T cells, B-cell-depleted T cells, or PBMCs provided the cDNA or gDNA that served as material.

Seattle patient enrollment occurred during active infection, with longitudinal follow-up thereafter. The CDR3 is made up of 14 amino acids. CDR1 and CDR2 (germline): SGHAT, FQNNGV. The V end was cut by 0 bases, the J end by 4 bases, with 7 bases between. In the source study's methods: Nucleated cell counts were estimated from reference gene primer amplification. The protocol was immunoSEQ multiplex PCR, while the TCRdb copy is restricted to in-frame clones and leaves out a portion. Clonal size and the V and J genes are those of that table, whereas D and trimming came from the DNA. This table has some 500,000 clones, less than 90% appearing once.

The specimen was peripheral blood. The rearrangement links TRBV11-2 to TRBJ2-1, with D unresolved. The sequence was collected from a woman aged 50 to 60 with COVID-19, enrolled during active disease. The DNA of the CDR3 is TGTGCCAGCAGCTTAGATGTGTCGTACAATGAGCAGTTCTTC. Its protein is CASSLDVSYNEQFF.